This TCR beta chain was documented in a study of OX40 agonist ivuxolimab in advanced cancers. V was clipped by 5 bases and J by 3 bases; unmatched bases: 1. Germline V gene sequence: CDR1 SGHTA, CDR2 FQGNSA. The CDR3 length is 12 residues. The data were produced by immunoSEQ multiplex PCR, yet TCRdb's version contains in-frame clones alone and is incomplete. The top ten hold less than 40% of the sample, which has tens of thousands of clones, around four fifths seen once. Autoimmune disease history or systemic immunosuppression led to patients being barred. This clone was counted between two and nine times.

The sample was CD4+ or CD8+ T cells sorted from blood, taken in a trial of the OX40 agonist ivuxolimab. The J gene is TRBJ2-7, the V gene TRBV7-2, with TRBD1 matching 7 bases. The receptor's source is an adult with an advanced solid tumor such as melanoma, head and neck, liver or kidney cancer. The CDR3 DNA follows: TGTGCCAGCAGCCAGGGGGTCTACGAGCAGTACTTC. Encoded protein: CASSQGVYEQYF. Looking up the rest from reference TRBV7-2 and TRBJ2-7 gives the full variable domain: GAGVSQSPSNKVTEKGKDVELRCDPISGHTALYWYRQSLGQGLEFLIYFQGNSAPDKSGLPSDRFSAERTGGSVSTLTIQRTQQEDSAVYLCASSQGVYEQYFGPGTRLTVT.